This paragraph covers one T cell receptor (beta chain) sequence. This sample stems from a study of CD8+CD57+ T cells in acquired aplastic anemia. Looking at the study overall: When averaged, DNA from sorted CD4+ and CD8+ cells came to around 3.4 ug.

Germline CDR1 and CDR2: SGHRS and YFSETQ. The ends were cut back, 0 bases at V and 1 base at J, with 7 bases in the middle. The CDR3 runs 15 residues. The use of genomic DNA as template underpinned the TCR beta VDJ and CDR3 profiling. TCRdb reprocessed the reads with MiXCR, giving one entry per CDR3 protein. The data contain approximately 200,000 distinct CDR3 sequences, over 60% of them singletons. The chain is built from TRBV5-1 and TRBJ2-2, with D perhaps given as TRBD1 or TRBD2 (5 bases each). This TCR derives from a human donor in good health. Material: sorted CD4+, CD8+, or CD8+CD57+ T cells (not recorded which) from PBMCs. In DNA form, the CDR3 reads TGCGCCAGCAGCTTGGGGGGGATGAACACCGGGGAGCTGTTTTTT. The encoded protein is CASSLGGMNTGELFF.